In its sample, the clone carrying this TCR beta chain was seen a few times. Its antigen is currently unknown. V dropped 3 bases and J dropped 2; count of bases not matched to a gene: 6. Germline V CDR1 and CDR2: LGHNA, YSLEER. The CDR3 totals 15 residues. TCRdb reanalysed the RT-PCR reads using MiXCR and keeps one entry per CDR3 protein. Among over 800,000 distinct CDR3 sequences listed, around 21% were seen once. The source of the sample is a study of response to subunit inactivated influenza vaccine. General study points: Researchers suggested that each seasonal influenza vaccination recruits few new T cells.

The sequencing used PBMCs from blood, collected less than 6 days after vaccination. The V and J genes are TRBV4-3 and TRBJ2-7; 8 bases match TRBD1. The clonotype originates from a man in his fifties or sixties who received an inactivated influenza vaccine. This CDR3 is CASSQLVQGAYEQYF. For the CDR3, the DNA is TGCGCCAGCAGCCAGTTAGTACAGGGGGCCTACGAGCAGTACTTC.